Detailed here is one TCR beta chain. Germline trimming cut 5 bases from V and 3 bases from J; bases unmatched to any gene: 8. The CDR3 spans 15 residues. Documented time point: persistent/refractory GD, antithyroid drugs over 5 years with positive TRAb. The TCR library was prepared using RNA isolated from PBMCs. Sequencing libraries for TCR beta were prepared with iRepertoire HTBI primers and Arm-PCR of CDR3 regions. One entry per CDR3 protein results from TCRdb running MiXCR on the multiplex PCR reads. The table shows hundreds of thousands of distinct CDR3 sequences, with about 20% occurring only once. The entry originates in a study of regulatory T cells in long-lasting Graves disease.

The clonotype comes from a female donor with Graves disease. The chain carries TRBV12-3 or TRBV12-4 and TRBJ2-7, with 9 bases identical to TRBD1. The sequenced sample was peripheral blood mononuclear cells (PBMCs), obtained when the disease was refractory, from a patient treated with antithyroid drugs. In DNA form, the CDR3 reads TGTGCCAGCAGTCCCGGGACAGGGCTACTCTACGAGCAGTACTTC. Amino acid sequence: CASSPGTGLLYEQYF.